The 18 T cell receptor beta chains below all came from one sample that was sequenced in a study of blood T cell repertoires in COVID-19. Assay used: immunoSEQ multiplex PCR; TCRdb lists only in-frame clones, some missing. The sample carries some 340,000 clones, around 87% recorded once. The sample taken for sequencing was PBMCs or T cells enriched from blood (not recorded which). The receptors were gathered from a woman in her twenties or thirties who had recovered from COVID-19.

The table lists this clone with a few counts. The sample carries other DNA sequences with the same CDR3. CDR3 region: CASSESRVETQYF. The CDR3 DNA reads as TGTGCCAGCAGTGAAAGCAGGGTGGAGACCCAGTACTTC. This chain uses TRBV6-1 with TRBJ2-5; tentative D call: TRBD1 (5 bases). Germline CDR1 and CDR2: MNHNS and SASEGT. V shed 2 bases and J shed 5 bases, with 9 bases lying between them. This CDR3 comprises 13 residues.

This clone was counted between two and nine times. The gene calls are TRBV7-9 and TRBJ1-1; D uncertain. The V end was cut by 4 bases, the J end by 7 bases, with 7 bases between. The CDR3 extends over 11 amino acids. The germline gives CDR1 SEHNR, CDR2 FQNEAQ (reference sequence). The CDR3 sequence is CASSSEGEAFF. CDR3 coding DNA: TGTGCCAGCAGCTCAGAGGGTGAAGCTTTCTTT. Supplemented by reference TRBV7-9 and TRBJ1-1, the full variable domain reads DTGVSQNPRHKITKRGQNVTFRCDPISEHNRLYWYRQTLGQGPEFLTYFQNEAQLEKSRLLSDRFSAERPKGSFSTLEIQRTEQGDSAMYLCASSSEGEAFFGQGTRLTVV.

This clone was seen a handful of times. The chain uses TRBV11-2 and TRBJ2-7, with TRBD2 identical over 7 bases. Germline CDR1 reads SGHAT; CDR2 reads FQNNGV. The junction had 4 bases not matched to a gene; V was cut back by 10 bases and J by 4 bases. The CDR3 is made up of 11 amino acids. The CDR3 region has the DNA TGTGCCATCGGGGGGATTTACGAGCAGTACTTC. Protein: CAIGGIYEQYF.

The chain is built from TRBV19 and TRBJ1-6, with 12 bases matching TRBD1. There are 15 residues in the CDR3. CDR1 is LNHDA and CDR2 is SQIVND in the germline V gene (reference sequence). After removal of 1 base from V and 9 bases from J, the junction contained 1 base not matched to a gene. The DNA for the CDR3 is TGTGCCAGTAGTATAGGGGACAGGGGGCGTTCACCCCTCCACTTT. It codes for CASSIGDRGRSPLHF.

This sequence joins TRBV3-1 (or the pseudogene TRBV3-2) and TRBJ2-1; D perhaps matches TRBD2 (6 bases). Germline V gene data show CDR1 as LGHDT and CDR2 as YNNKEL (reference sequence). CDR3 length: 15 amino acids. The V end was cut by 4 bases, the J end by 0 bases, with 10 bases between. Here the CDR3 DNA reads TGTGCCAGCAGCCGGGGGGATAGCTCCTACAATGAGCAGTTCTTC. Encoded protein: CASSRGDSSYNEQFF.

The V call is TRBV13, the J call TRBJ1-2; possible D gene TRBD1, 6 bases. V was pared by 3 bases and J by 4 bases, with 9 bases between. The germline gives CDR1 PRHDT, CDR2 FYEKMQ (reference sequence). The CDR3 covers 13 residues. The CDR3: CASSLPGAYGYTF. In DNA form, the CDR3 reads TGTGCCAGCAGCTTGCCAGGGGCCTATGGCTACACCTTC.

Comments on this clone: Within the sample, other DNA sequences also encode this same CDR3. The chain uses TRBV5-1 and TRBJ1-1; D is possibly TRBD1 (6 bases). The CDR3 length is 14 residues. The germline V gene has CDR1 SGHRS and CDR2 YFSETQ. Trimming removed 0 bases from V and 2 bases from J, with 8 bases in between. CDR3 coding DNA: TGCGCCAGCAGCTTGGACAGGGCAAACACTGAAGCTTTCTTT. Translation: CASSLDRANTEAFF.

This clone was observed at least ten times. This chain connects TRBV4-1 to TRBJ2-2, with D unresolved. The germline V and J ends were trimmed by 0 bases and 4 bases, with 12 bases remaining between them. Germline CDR1 and CDR2: MGHRA and YSYEKL. The CDR3 extends over 16 amino acids. The CDR3 spells CASSQDSAGSTGELFF. The CDR3, as DNA: TGCGCCAGCAGCCAAGATTCTGCAGGTAGCACCGGGGAGCTGTTTTTT.

The J gene is TRBJ1-1, the V gene TRBV11-3, with D tentatively TRBD1 (5 bases). In germline, CDR1 is SGHNT, CDR2 YENEEA. The CDR3 sequence is 13 residues long. V gave up 0 bases and J gave up 7 bases, with 9 bases separating them. CDR3: CASSLDPDSEAFF. The CDR3 bases are TGTGCCAGCAGCTTAGATCCCGACAGTGAAGCTTTCTTT.

The CDR3 sequence is CASRQNRGSYYGYTF. The CDR3, as DNA: TGTGCCAGCAGACAAAACCGGGGGTCCTACTATGGCTACACCTTC. The chain recombines TRBV6-5 with TRBJ1-2; TRBD1 might be the D (5 bases). The CDR3 runs 15 residues. Trimming pared 6 bases from V and 3 bases from J, leaving 17 bases between. Germline-derived CDR1 and CDR2 are MNHEY and SVGAGI.

The chain carries TRBV27 and TRBJ1-1; 10 bases agree with TRBD1. Per the germline V gene, CDR1 is MNHEY and CDR2 is SMNVEV (reference sequence). The length of the CDR3 is 13 residues. V lost 5 bases to trimming and J lost 8 bases; unmatched junction nucleotides: 5. The CDR3 coding sequence is TGTGCCAGCAGTCCCTCGGGACAGGGGGAAGCTTTCTTT. Encoded protein: CASSPSGQGEAFF.

This clone has a handful of counts. V gene TRBV19 combines with J gene TRBJ2-7; 9 bases match TRBD2. CDR3 size: 15 residues. J gave up 5 bases and V 2 bases, and 7 bases lay outside the gene matches. CDR1 LNHDA and CDR2 SQIVND come from the germline V gene (reference sequence). The CDR3 sequence is CASSISLAGFDEQYF. CDR3 sequence (DNA): TGTGCCAGTAGTATATCTCTAGCGGGGTTCGACGAGCAGTACTTC.

The V gene is TRBV4-2, the J gene TRBJ2-3, with D perhaps TRBD2 (5 bases). Germline CDR1 reads LGHNA; CDR2 reads YNFKEQ. This CDR3 region has 10 residues. V was cut by 8 bases and J by 5 bases, with 5 bases left in between. CDR3 DNA: TGTGCCAGCGGACTAGATACGCAGTATTTT. Translation gives CASGLDTQYF.

The chain combines TRBV10-1 with TRBJ2-4; perhaps TRBD1 as D (5 bases). The CDR3 is 12 amino acids. Germline V gene lookup returns CDR1 WNHNN and CDR2 SYGVQD (reference sequence). The germline V and J ends were trimmed by 10 bases and 7 bases, with 14 bases remaining between them. The CDR3 sequence: CAIRGSRNIQYF. In nucleotides, the CDR3 is TGCGCCATTAGGGGTTCACGGAACATTCAGTACTTC.

The sample holds one count of this clone. This rearrangement joins TRBV2 to TRBJ1-2; D call uncertain. V lost 0 bases, J lost 6 bases, and 11 bases lay in between. Germline V lookup: CDR1 SNHLY, CDR2 FYNNEI. This CDR3 has 14 amino acids. CDR3 sequence (DNA): TGTGCCAGCAGTGAAGCGCGTACAGCAGATGGCTACACCTTC. Its protein is CASSEARTADGYTF.

The gene calls are TRBV7-9 and TRBJ1-4, with D unresolved. This CDR3 comprises 17 residues. Trimming shortened V by 5 bases and J by 7 bases, and 23 bases separated the two germline ends. The germline gives CDR1 SEHNR, CDR2 FQNEAQ (reference sequence). CDR3 nucleotide sequence: TGTGCCAGCAGCCCACCCCCCGGCGAGCAGGCGAGTGAAAAACTGTTTTTT. Its translation is CASSPPPGEQASEKLFF.

The chain has TRBV27 and TRBJ1-5, with a tentative D call TRBD1 (5 bases). The germline gives CDR1 MNHEY, CDR2 SMNVEV (reference sequence). V gave up 9 bases and J gave up 0 bases, with 21 bases separating them. The length of the CDR3 is 17 residues. CDR3 amino acids: CASIQVTTAYSNQPQHF. CDR3 in DNA: TGTGCCAGTATACAGGTTACGACAGCGTATAGCAATCAGCCCCAGCATTTT.

The chain joins TRBV20-1 to TRBJ2-1; 8 bases map to TRBD2. J was trimmed by 9 bases and V by 3 bases; bases with no gene match: 4. Germline CDR1 and CDR2: DFQATT and SNEGSKA (reference sequence). CDR3 length: 12 residues. The CDR3 sequence is CSASNSGAEQFF. The CDR3 DNA follows: TGCAGTGCTAGTAATAGCGGGGCTGAGCAGTTCTTC.